This record looks at one TCR beta chain sequence and its context. The data derive from a study of blood T cell repertoires in COVID-19. Profiling relied on immunoSEQ multiplex PCR, and the TCRdb table lists in-frame clones only, not all of them. The sample lists some 300,000 clones, approximately 91% occurring once. V shed 6 bases and J 10 bases; nucleotides not matched to a gene: 9. Looked up from germline, CDR1 is MGHDK and CDR2 is SYGVNS. CDR3 size: 15 residues. The TCR was taken from a woman aged 30 to 39 who had recovered from COVID-19. This sequence joins TRBV25-1 and TRBJ1-4, with 12 bases aligning to TRBD1. The sequencing input was PBMCs or T cells enriched from blood (not recorded which). This CDR3 reads CASSPGTGGFVKLFF. The CDR3 DNA reads TGTGCCAGCAGCCCAGGGACAGGGGGCTTCGTAAAACTGTTTTTT.